A selection of T cell receptor beta chains follows, all from one sample in a study of blood T cell repertoires in COVID-19. Sequencing used immunoSEQ multiplex PCR; TCRdb keeps in-frame clones, though not all of them. The data contain about 85,000 clones, approximately 90% of them singletons. The sample taken for sequencing was peripheral blood. Receptor source: a human donor with active COVID-19. The donor label of this sample is uncertain. Both conserved end residues are part of each CDR3. The D gene is left open where the match is weak. Clone size is stated in some rows and not others, as once, few, many or a class when expanded.

j_call clone_size d_call v_call cdr3_nt cdr3_aa
TRBJ2-4 - TRBD1 TRBV6-5 TGTGCCATCCCTCTGGACAGGTTAGGCGACATTCAGTACTTC CAIPLDRLGDIQYF
TRBJ1-5 - TRBD1 TRBV13 TGTGCCAGCAGCCGCGGGACAGGTAGCAATCAGCCCCAGCATTTT CASSRGTGSNQPQHF
TRBJ1-4 - - TRBV7-9 TGTGCCAGCAGCTACCTGACCTCTAGTGAAAAACTGTTTTTT CASSYLTSSEKLFF
TRBJ2-3 - TRBD2 TRBV7-9 TGTGCCAGCAGCTCGATAGCGGGGGGCCGCGCTAGCACAGATACGCAGTATTTT CASSSIAGGRASTDTQYF
TRBJ1-2 - - TRBV6-4 TGTGCCAGCAGTGAGAAGGGAGGGGGGCCATATGGCTACACCTTC CASSEKGGGPYGYTF
TRBJ1-6 - - TRBV6-2/TRBV6-3 TGTGCCAGCAGCCTCATAGGACAGACGAGCTCCTATAATTCACCCCTCCACTTT CASSLIGQTSSYNSPLHF
TRBJ2-2 - - TRBV5-1 TGCGCCAGCAGCCCCTCGGGCACCGGGGAGCTGTTTTTT CASSPSGTGELFF
TRBJ2-4 - - TRBV7-2 TGTGCCAGCAGCACACAGGGCCCACCCAAAAACATTCAGTACTTC CASSTQGPPKNIQYF
TRBJ2-1 once - TRBV20-1 TGCAGTTGGGGCCTCGGTGAGCAGTTCTTC CSWGLGEQFF
TRBJ1-2 - TRBD1 TRBV28 TGTGCCAGCAGTTTAGCGATGACAGGGGGCAACTATGGCTACACCTTC CASSLAMTGGNYGYTF
TRBJ2-4 - - TRBV5-8 TGTGCCAGCAGCTTGGAGGGCGGGATCATTCAGTACTTC CASSLEGGIIQYF
TRBJ1-1 - - TRBV21-1 TGTGCCAGCAGCGAAGAGGGCGTGGGGCAGGTGGTTGAGTCGAACACTGAAGCTTTCTTT CASSEEGVGQVVESNTEAFF
TRBJ1-2 - - TRBV25-1 TGTGCCAGCAGTGAATTCTCCCCCGGGACAAACTATGGCTACACCTTC CASSEFSPGTNYGYTF
TRBJ1-1 - TRBD1 TRBV19 TGTGCCAGTAGTAAATACAGGGGAGAAGAAACTGAAGCTTTCTTT CASSKYRGEETEAFF
TRBJ2-7 - - TRBV4-1 TGCGCCAGCCGCGATCTAGGCGAGCAGTACTTC CASRDLGEQYF
TRBJ1-2 - - TRBV10-2 TGCGCCGTAAACCCCGGCCCAGGAGGGGGCTACACCTTC CAVNPGPGGGYTF
TRBJ1-2 - TRBD1 TRBV7-9 TGTGCCAGCAGTCCGGGACAGACAATACGCTACACCTTC CASSPGQTIRYTF
TRBJ1-1 once TRBD1 TRBV5-6 TGTGCCAGCAGCTTGGAAGGCGCAGGGGGCGGCACTGAAGCTTTCTTT CASSLEGAGGGTEAFF
TRBJ1-6 - TRBD1 TRBV28 TGTGCCAGCAGTAACCAGGGGGTAGGTTCACCCCTCCACTTT CASSNQGVGSPLHF
TRBJ1-2 - TRBD1 TRBV9 TGTGCCAGCAGCGTTACAGGGGGCTGGAATGGCTACACCTTC CASSVTGGWNGYTF
TRBJ2-7 - - TRBV11-2 TGTGCCAGCAGCTTAGACCTTTTGTGGGGGGATAACTACGAGCAGTACTTC CASSLDLLWGDNYEQYF
TRBJ1-3 - TRBD1 TRBV7-2 TGTGCCAGCAGCTCCCGACAGGGTACAGACACCATATATTTT CASSSRQGTDTIYF
TRBJ1-3 - - TRBV5-1 TGCGCCAGCAGCTTGGGCCCGGCTGGAAACACCATATATTTT CASSLGPAGNTIYF
TRBJ2-1 - TRBD2 TRBV7-3 TGTGCCAGCAGCCGACTAGCGGGGGCCCTCAATGAGCAGTTCTTC CASSRLAGALNEQFF
TRBJ2-3 - - TRBV19 TGTGCCAGTAGCAGGGGGGCAGAGGGTGGCACAGATACGCAGTATTTT CASSRGAEGGTDTQYF
TRBJ2-7 - - TRBV5-1 TGCGCCAGCAGCTTCGGACAGTACGAGCAGTACTTC CASSFGQYEQYF
TRBJ1-5 - - TRBV6-1 TGTGCCAGCAGTGCTGGGACATTAAATAGCAATCAGCCCCAGCATTTT CASSAGTLNSNQPQHF
TRBJ2-1 - - TRBV19 TGTGCCAGTAGTCCCTCGGGTCTCCACAATGAGCAGTTCTTC CASSPSGLHNEQFF
TRBJ2-6 once - TRBV3-1/TRBV3-2 TGTGCCAGCAGCCAGCAGGGCTCCCCCAACGTCCTGACTTTC CASSQQGSPNVLTF
TRBJ2-1 - TRBD1 TRBV7-8 TGTGCCAGCAGCTGGGGACAGACGAATGAGCAGTTCTTC CASSWGQTNEQFF
TRBJ1-1 - - TRBV15 TGTGCCACCAGCAGAGCGGGGAACACTGAAGCTTTCTTT CATSRAGNTEAFF
TRBJ1-4 - - TRBV27 TGTGCCAGCAGTTTAGGACTGGCAACTAATGAAAAACTGTTTTTT CASSLGLATNEKLFF
TRBJ1-1 - - TRBV4-3 TGCGCCAGCAGCTCCCAGGGGATTACTGAAGCTTTCTTT CASSSQGITEAFF
TRBJ2-2 - TRBD1 TRBV6-6 TGTGCCAGCCGGACAGGCGCGAACACCGGGGAGCTGTTTTTT CASRTGANTGELFF
TRBJ1-6 - - TRBV6-2/TRBV6-3 TGTGCCAGCAGTTACTCGATTCCGGGTGAAAGCTCCTATAATTCACCCCTCCACTTT CASSYSIPGESSYNSPLHF
TRBJ2-3 - TRBD2 TRBV7-6 TGTGCCAGCAGCTTAGATTCTAGCGGGGGAGTCACAGATACGCAGTATTTT CASSLDSSGGVTDTQYF
TRBJ2-1 - - TRBV5-1 TGCGCCAGCGGGGTACAGGAGTCCTCCTACAATGAGCAGTTCTTC CASGVQESSYNEQFF
TRBJ2-7 once - TRBV7-2 TGTGCCAGCAGCTTACGAGACAGTTACGAGCAGTACTTC CASSLRDSYEQYF
TRBJ2-5 - - TRBV20-1 TGCAGTGGAGAACAGCAAGAGACCCAGTACTTC CSGEQQETQYF
TRBJ1-6 - - TRBV9 TGTGCCAGCAGCCCTAGGAGCTCCTATAATTCACCCCTCCACTTT CASSPRSSYNSPLHF
TRBJ2-5 - TRBD2 TRBV2 TGTGCCAGCAGTGAATATGGACTAGCGGACGGAGAGACCCAGTACTTC CASSEYGLADGETQYF
TRBJ1-2 - TRBD1 TRBV27 TGTGCCAGCAGTCCCCCGGGACAGGGGAGAGATGGCTACACCTTC CASSPPGQGRDGYTF
TRBJ2-5 - TRBD1 TRBV6-5 TGTGCCAGCGGGGACAGGGGTGTAGAGACCCAGTACTTC CASGDRGVETQYF
TRBJ2-7 - TRBD1 TRBV6-5 TGTGCCAGCAGGGGTCCGGGACAGGGAAAAAACGAGCAGTACTTC CASRGPGQGKNEQYF
TRBJ1-5 once - TRBV2 TGTGCCAGCTTCTCCGTCACGGTTTATAGCAATCAGCCCCAGCATTTT CASFSVTVYSNQPQHF
TRBJ2-3 - - TRBV5-1 TGCGCCAGCAGCTTGGGAGGTGCCACGCAGTATTTT CASSLGGATQYF
TRBJ2-5 - - TRBV5-6 TGTGCCAGCAGCTCGGACAGTTACCAAGAGACCCAGTACTTC CASSSDSYQETQYF
TRBJ1-1 - - TRBV6-5 TGTGCCAGCTCCCCCCGACAGGCCATGAACACTGAAGCTTTCTTT CASSPRQAMNTEAFF
TRBJ2-5 - - TRBV7-2 TGTGCCAGCAGCTTAAATGGGGACAAAGAGACCCAGTACTTC CASSLNGDKETQYF